The entry below describes one T cell receptor (beta chain). Its target is not known. V was trimmed by 3 bases and J by 4 bases, leaving 13 bases between them. The CDR3 totals 15 residues. The germline V gene has CDR1 SGHTA and CDR2 FQGNSA. Individual cDNA molecules were tagged with unique molecular identifiers. MiXCR was run by TCRdb on the 5' RACE reads, yielding one entry per CDR3 protein. Seen here are 70,000 to 90,000 distinct CDR3 sequences, 15% to 19% observed once, and the top ten hold approximately 12%. This sample was included in a study of early T cells in non-severe SARS-CoV-2 infection. The study, taken as a whole, reports: The VDJdb matching leaned toward anti-spike CD8 responses and overlooked private and CD4 specificities.

Source material: whole blood. The chain couples TRBV7-2 to TRBJ2-1; weak D call: TRBD2 (7 bases). The clonotype originates from an adult who was a healthcare worker with PCR-confirmed SARS-CoV-2 infection or an uninfected control (not recorded which). This CDR3 is CASSFRGAGYNEQFF. The CDR3 nucleotides read TGTGCCAGCAGCTTTCGGGGGGCAGGTTACAATGAGCAGTTCTTC.